These T cell receptor beta chains were read from a single sample in a study of T cell responses to AZD1222 COVID-19 vaccine. Repertoires were generated with immunoSEQ multiplex PCR, while TCRdb's copy carries only in-frame clones and drops some. Found here are approximately 160,000 clones, around nine tenths of them singletons; the top ten hold 5%. The sample was peripheral blood, taken on day 0 of AZD1222 vaccination. The receptors shown here come from an adult in good health. The CDR3 runs from the conserved cysteine through the conserved F or W. The D gene is left open where the match is weak. Size is stated for part of the rows, as once, few or many counts, or as a class when the clone is expanded.

TRBV5-1	TRBJ2-7	.	TRBD2	CASSPGGREGPYEQYF	TGCGCCAGCAGCCCAGGGGGGCGGGAGGGCCCGTACGAGCAGTACTTC
TRBV14	TRBJ1-1	.	.	CASSQDHEDAFF	TGTGCCAGCAGCCAAGATCACGAGGACGCTTTCTTT
TRBV3-1/TRBV3-2	TRBJ2-3	.	.	CASSQIGNTQYF	TGTGCCAGCAGCCAAATAGGGAATACGCAGTATTTT
TRBV6-2/TRBV6-3	TRBJ2-3	.	.	CASSPRHGDTQYF	TGTGCCAGCAGCCCTAGGCATGGGGATACGCAGTATTTT
TRBV3-1/TRBV3-2	TRBJ2-6	.	.	CASSQGTGFSGANVLTF	TGTGCCAGCAGCCAAGGGACCGGTTTCTCTGGGGCCAACGTCCTGACTTTC
TRBV18	TRBJ1-1	.	.	CASSPGTNTEAFF	TGTGCCAGCTCTCCCGGGACAAACACTGAAGCTTTCTTT
TRBV7-2	TRBJ2-3	.	.	CASSPLAALTSTDTQYF	TGTGCCAGCAGCCCTTTGGCAGCTCTGACTAGCACAGATACGCAGTATTTT
TRBV6-5	TRBJ1-2	.	TRBD1	CASWGGTGDHGYTF	TGTGCCAGCTGGGGGGGAACAGGGGACCATGGCTACACCTTC
TRBV4-1	TRBJ1-1	once	.	CASSQAQGQVNTEAFF	TGCGCCAGCAGCCAAGCGCAGGGGCAGGTGAACACTGAAGCTTTCTTT
TRBV9	TRBJ1-1	.	.	CASSVEGGSEAFF	TGTGCCAGCAGCGTAGAGGGGGGATCTGAAGCTTTCTTT
TRBV10-1	TRBJ2-7	.	TRBD1	CASSENRGPYEQYF	TGCGCCAGCAGTGAGAACAGGGGACCCTACGAGCAGTACTTC